This T cell receptor (beta chain) was sequenced in a study of cytomegalovirus exposure and HLA in healthy donors. Study-wide findings and caveats: Researchers reported in a later analysis that common viral pathogens appeared linked to several top clusters. Earlier results showed most TCR beta V segments being productive about 90% or about 30% of the time.

A note on this clone: Its antigen remains unidentified.

60 Vbeta and 13 Jbeta primers were used in PCR. Using immunoSEQ multiplex PCR, the repertoire was profiled, and TCRdb retains in-frame clones only, with some absent. Of 150,000 or so clones listed, around 72% are singletons. The CDR3 is 14 residues long. Trimming took 8 bases from V and 6 from J; bases not matched to a gene: 4. Germline CDR1 is MGHDK and CDR2 is SYGVNS. V usage is TRBV25-1 and J usage is TRBJ2-2, with 12 bases fitting TRBD1. Sequenced: PBMCs. The clonotype was recovered from a female donor in good health and CMV-seronegative. The DNA for the CDR3 is TGTGCCAGCGGGGACAGGGGGCGATCCGGGGAGCTGTTTTTT. Residues: CASGDRGRSGELFF.